The 24 T cell receptor beta chains listed next were all sequenced from one sample in a study of T cell responses to AZD1222 COVID-19 vaccine. Generated by immunoSEQ multiplex PCR, the TCRdb table keeps only in-frame clones and is missing some. The sample consists of roughly 81,000 clones, approximately 86% of them appearing once. This sample comprised peripheral blood, obtained on day 0 of AZD1222 vaccination. The receptors shown here come from an adult in good health.

V gene TRBV9 combines with J gene TRBJ2-1; 7 positions match TRBD2. The germline CDR1 and CDR2 sequences are SGDLS and YYNGEE. The CDR3 sequence is 17 residues long. V was clipped by 0 bases and J by 5 bases; unmatched bases: 11. Here the CDR3 DNA reads TGTGCCAGCAGCGTAGAGGGATCCCGGGACTATAACAATGAGCAGTTCTTC. This sequence encodes CASSVEGSRDYNNEQFF.

The CDR3 DNA follows: TGTGCCAGCTTCTCACAGGGCCCGAGGTTGGGCAATCAGCCCCAGCATTTT. Amino acids: CASFSQGPRLGNQPQHF. V and J are TRBV28 and TRBJ1-5, with a possible D match to TRBD1 (6 bases). The CDR3 is 17 residues long. Between the trimmed V and J ends, which lost 8 bases and 2 bases, there was a span of 22 bases. Germline assignment: CDR1 MDHEN and CDR2 SYDVKM.

This clone was detected once. The chain carries TRBV3-1 (or the pseudogene TRBV3-2) and TRBJ2-7, with D possibly TRBD2 on 6 matching bases. Trimming shortened V by 5 bases and J by 0 bases, and 14 bases separated the two germline ends. Germline V CDR1 and CDR2: LGHDT, YNNKEL (reference sequence). The CDR3 sequence is 15 residues long. The CDR3 spells CASSSPTRTSYEQYF. Written as DNA, the CDR3 is TGTGCCAGCAGCTCCCCGACTAGAACCTCCTACGAGCAGTACTTC.

The chain carries TRBV20-1 and TRBJ1-4; D not resolved. V dropped 3 bases and J dropped 0 bases, with 11 bases sitting between them. Per germline, CDR1 DFQATT and CDR2 SNEGSKA (reference sequence). CDR3 length equals 15 residues. This CDR3 is CSASEFRATNEKLFF. The CDR3 DNA follows: TGCAGTGCTAGTGAGTTCCGGGCAACTAATGAAAAACTGTTTTTT.

The rearrangement links TRBV3-1 (or the pseudogene TRBV3-2) to TRBJ2-7; unclear D gene. CDR3 length: 15 residues. Deletions cut 4 bases from V and 0 bases from J, with 13 bases between. Germline V gene sequence: CDR1 LGHDT, CDR2 YNNKEL (reference sequence). The CDR3 nucleotides are TGTGCCAGCAGCCGAAGGGTCACCGACTCCTACGAGCAGTACTTC. Protein: CASSRRVTDSYEQYF.

This chain joins TRBV5-1 and TRBJ2-2, with 7 positions matching TRBD2. Germline CDR1 reads SGHRS; CDR2 reads YFSETQ. Trimming took 4 bases from V and 9 from J; bases not matched to a gene: 12. This CDR3 comprises 15 residues. CDR3 nucleotide sequence: TGCGCCAGCAGCCCTAGAGCGGGATCCCAACGGGAGCTGTTTTTT. Protein product: CASSPRAGSQRELFF.

The chain is built from TRBV6-5 and TRBJ1-1; a weak D match, TRBD1 (5 bases). The CDR3 loop spans 15 amino acids. The V gene's germline CDR1 is MNHEY and CDR2 SVGAGI. V shed 7 bases and J shed 4 bases, with 19 bases lying between them. CDR3: CASTPGRRGITEAFF. CDR3 nucleotides: TGTGCCAGCACCCCAGGTAGGAGGGGAATCACTGAAGCTTTCTTT.

The J gene is TRBJ2-7, the V gene TRBV19; D call uncertain. Germline CDR1 reads LNHDA; CDR2 reads SQIVND (reference sequence). Between the trimmed V and J ends, which lost 5 bases and 5 bases, there was a span of 13 bases. CDR3 size: 13 residues. CDR3 coding DNA: TGTGCCAGTAGTTCCCCTATTGTCAACGAGCAGTACTTC. Its translation: CASSSPIVNEQYF.

The chain couples TRBV4-1 to TRBJ1-5, with D perhaps TRBD1 (6 bases). Germline V lookup: CDR1 MGHRA, CDR2 YSYEKL. The length of the CDR3 is 15 residues. Trimming shortened V by 1 base and J by 3 bases, and 10 bases separated the two germline ends. CDR3 bases: TGCGCCAGCAGCCAAGGTTCAGGGGACAATCAGCCCCAGCATTTT. It specifies CASSQGSGDNQPQHF.

The chain is built from TRBV7-2 and TRBJ2-5; 11 bases are shared with TRBD2. Germline V CDR1 and CDR2: SGHTA, FQGNSA. Trimming removed 4 bases from V and 1 base from J; junction bases left unmatched: 5. This CDR3 region has 16 residues. Here the CDR3 reads CASSSLAGGSQETQYF. The CDR3 DNA is TGTGCCAGCAGCTCGTTAGCGGGAGGGTCCCAAGAGACCCAGTACTTC.

The rearrangement joins TRBV12-3 or TRBV12-4 to TRBJ1-1; D is ambiguous. V lost 2 bases to trimming and J lost 3 bases, with 7 bases between them. The CDR3 extends over 13 amino acids. The CDR3 bases are TGTGCCAGCAGTTTACGGTTTGACACTGAAGCTTTCTTT. It yields the protein CASSLRFDTEAFF.

The V gene is TRBV7-9, the J gene TRBJ1-5; perhaps TRBD1 as D (6 bases). The CDR3 runs 19 residues. V was cut by 1 base and J by 0 bases, with 19 bases left in between. Germline V gene sequence: CDR1 SEHNR, CDR2 FQNEAQ (reference sequence). For the CDR3, the DNA is TGTGCCAGCAGCTTAGATAGGGGGGGGCGCTCCCATAGCAATCAGCCCCAGCATTTT. It translates to CASSLDRGGRSHSNQPQHF. The full variable domain, in which reference TRBV7-9 and TRBJ1-5 provide the parts outside the CDR3, is DTGVSQNPRHKITKRGQNVTFRCDPISEHNRLYWYRQTLGQGPEFLTYFQNEAQLEKSRLLSDRFSAERPKGSFSTLEIQRTEQGDSAMYLCASSLDRGGRSHSNQPQHFGDGTRLSIL.

The chain employs TRBV4-3 and TRBJ2-7, with 7 bases that match TRBD1. V lost 0 bases and J lost 4; bases outside the gene matches: 6. The CDR3 runs to 15 residues. CDR1 is LGHNA, CDR2 YSLEER, per germline. CDR3 residues: CASSQDSTDRYEQYF. In DNA, the CDR3 is TGCGCCAGCAGCCAAGACTCCACGGACAGGTACGAGCAGTACTTC.

This rearrangement joins TRBV16 to TRBJ1-5; D unresolved. Germline loops: CDR1 KGHSY, CDR2 FQNENV. The CDR3 is made up of 14 amino acids. Trimming took 0 bases from V and 1 from J, leaving 4 bases between them. CDR3 sequence reads: CASSQSGSNQPQHF. DNA for the CDR3: TGTGCCAGCAGCCAATCCGGGAGCAATCAGCCCCAGCATTTT.

The V call is TRBV25-1, the J call TRBJ1-1, with D tentatively TRBD1 (6 bases). This CDR3 contains 15 residues. V was trimmed by 1 base and J by 1 base, leaving 10 bases between them. CDR1 MGHDK and CDR2 SYGVNS come from the germline V gene. In DNA form, the CDR3 reads TGTGCCAGCAGTGAATTATTCAGGGGGAACACTGAAGCTTTCTTT. As protein: CASSELFRGNTEAFF.

This sequence joins TRBV7-9 and TRBJ1-6, with D perhaps matching TRBD1 (6 bases). V gave up 7 bases and J gave up 6 bases, with 13 bases separating them. The CDR3 consists of 14 residues. Germline CDR1 reads SEHNR; CDR2 reads FQNEAQ (reference sequence). The CDR3, as DNA: TGTGCCAGCACGCGCGGAGGGGGTAATTCACCCCTCCACTTT. It yields the protein CASTRGGGNSPLHF.

This chain links TRBV10-2 with TRBJ2-1; TRBD2 aligns across 7 bases. The germline V gene encodes CDR1 WSHSY and CDR2 SAAADI. The CDR3 sequence is 15 residues long. J lost 4 bases, V lost 2 bases, and 5 bases had no gene match. The CDR3 DNA is TGCGCCAGCAGTGAGCTGAGGGACTATTACAATGAGCAGTTCTTC. Translated: CASSELRDYYNEQFF.

This clone was observed a few times. The rearrangement joins TRBV28 to TRBJ1-5; TRBD1 might be the D (6 bases). This CDR3 region has 14 residues. Germline V gene lookup returns CDR1 MDHEN and CDR2 SYDVKM. Trimming cost V 5 bases and J 5 bases, with 13 bases left between them. The CDR3 DNA reads as TGTGCCAGCAGTCCGATCGGGGGGCATCAGCCCCAGCATTTT. Amino acids: CASSPIGGHQPQHF.

The chain couples TRBV2 to TRBJ2-7, with TRBD2 matching 14 bases. The germline V gene encodes CDR1 SNHLY and CDR2 FYNNEI. CDR3 length: 15 amino acids. J was trimmed by 7 bases and V by 7 bases; bases with no gene match: 9. In nucleotides, the CDR3 is TGTGCCAGCATCGAGGGACTAGCGGGAGTAGGTGAGCAGTACTTC. Translation gives CASIEGLAGVGEQYF.

V gene TRBV15 combines with J gene TRBJ1-2, with 7 nucleotides matching TRBD1. V lost 3 bases and J lost 4; bases outside the gene matches: 5. Germline CDR1 and CDR2: LNHNV and YYDKDF (reference sequence). The CDR3 runs 14 residues. Here the CDR3 reads CATSSDREAYGYTF. The CDR3 DNA follows: TGTGCCACCAGCAGCGACAGGGAGGCCTATGGCTACACCTTC.

The rearrangement uses TRBV28 and TRBJ2-1; 9 nucleotides align to TRBD2. There are 14 residues in the CDR3. V lost 5 bases to trimming and J lost 9 bases; unmatched junction nucleotides: 8. From germline, CDR1 is MDHEN and CDR2 SYDVKM. CDR3 coding DNA: TGTGCCAGCAGTCCCAGCGGGAGGAAAAGTGAGCAGTTCTTC. Translation gives CASSPSGRKSEQFF.

V and J are TRBV9 and TRBJ1-6; D not resolved. This CDR3 has 13 residues. CDR1 is SGDLS, CDR2 YYNGEE, per germline. V was pared by 2 bases and J by 4 bases, with 4 bases between. In nucleotides, the CDR3 is TGTGCCAGCAGCGTTCAATATAATTCACCCCTCCACTTT. Translated: CASSVQYNSPLHF.

The J gene is TRBJ1-1, the V gene TRBV10-3; D possibly corresponds to TRBD1 (5 bases). Germline CDR1 is ENHRY and CDR2 is SYGVKD. The length of the CDR3 is 14 residues. The V and J ends lost 3 bases and 4 bases respectively, with 12 bases between them. The CDR3 here is CAISDGRVVTEAFF. As DNA, the CDR3 is TGTGCCATCAGTGATGGCAGGGTTGTCACTGAAGCTTTCTTT.

The chain uses TRBV19 and TRBJ2-3; D ambiguous. Germline V gene sequence: CDR1 LNHDA, CDR2 SQIVND (reference sequence). The CDR3 is made up of 15 amino acids. V lost 7 bases, J lost 0 bases, and 14 bases lay in between. The CDR3: CASIDPGYSTDTQYF. The CDR3 bases are TGTGCCAGTATCGATCCAGGATACAGCACAGATACGCAGTATTTT.